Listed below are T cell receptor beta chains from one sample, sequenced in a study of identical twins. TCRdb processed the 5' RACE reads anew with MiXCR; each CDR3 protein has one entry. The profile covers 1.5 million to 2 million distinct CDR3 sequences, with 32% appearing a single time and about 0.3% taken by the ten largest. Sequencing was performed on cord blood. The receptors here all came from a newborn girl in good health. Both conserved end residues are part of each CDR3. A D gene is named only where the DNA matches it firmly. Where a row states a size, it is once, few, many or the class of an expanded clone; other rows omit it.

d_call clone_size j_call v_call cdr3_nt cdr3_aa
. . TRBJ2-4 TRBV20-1 TGCAGTGCTAGGGGCGTTGGGTGGGACATTCAGTACTTC CSARGVGWDIQYF
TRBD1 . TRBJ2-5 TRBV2 TGTGCCAGCACGATGGGACAGGGCCACTACAATGAGCAGTACTTC CASTMGQGHYNEQYF
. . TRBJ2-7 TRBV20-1 TGCAGTGCTAGACGTCAGGGTGAGGAGCAGTACTTC CSARRQGEEQYF
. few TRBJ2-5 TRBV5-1 TGCGCCAGCAGCTTGGTCCGACAGGGGTCGGATGTGGGAGGGCAGTACTTC CASSLVRQGSDVGGQYF
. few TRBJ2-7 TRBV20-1 TGCAGTGCTACCACTAGCAAACCTCCCTACGAGCAGTACTTC CSATTSKPPYEQYF
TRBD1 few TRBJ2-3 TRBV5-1 TGCGCCAGCAGCTCACAGGGGCCTGGCACAGATACGCAGTATTTT CASSSQGPGTDTQYF
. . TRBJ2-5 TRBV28 TGTGCCAGCAGCCACCCAGAATTGAGGGAGACCCAGTACTTC CASSHPELRETQYF
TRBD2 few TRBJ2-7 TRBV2 TGTGCCAGCAGTCCCCAGCGGGGGGCAACCTACGAGCAGTACTTC CASSPQRGATYEQYF
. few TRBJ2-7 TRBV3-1 TGTGCCAGCAGCCAAGATGGCAAGCAGTACTTC CASSQDGKQYF
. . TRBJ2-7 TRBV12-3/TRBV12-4 TGTGCCAGCAGCTACATTGGATACCCCCACGAGCAGTACTTC CASSYIGYPHEQYF
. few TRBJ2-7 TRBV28 TGTGCTAGCAGTCGACCGGCGGGATACGAGCAGTACTTC CASSRPAGYEQYF